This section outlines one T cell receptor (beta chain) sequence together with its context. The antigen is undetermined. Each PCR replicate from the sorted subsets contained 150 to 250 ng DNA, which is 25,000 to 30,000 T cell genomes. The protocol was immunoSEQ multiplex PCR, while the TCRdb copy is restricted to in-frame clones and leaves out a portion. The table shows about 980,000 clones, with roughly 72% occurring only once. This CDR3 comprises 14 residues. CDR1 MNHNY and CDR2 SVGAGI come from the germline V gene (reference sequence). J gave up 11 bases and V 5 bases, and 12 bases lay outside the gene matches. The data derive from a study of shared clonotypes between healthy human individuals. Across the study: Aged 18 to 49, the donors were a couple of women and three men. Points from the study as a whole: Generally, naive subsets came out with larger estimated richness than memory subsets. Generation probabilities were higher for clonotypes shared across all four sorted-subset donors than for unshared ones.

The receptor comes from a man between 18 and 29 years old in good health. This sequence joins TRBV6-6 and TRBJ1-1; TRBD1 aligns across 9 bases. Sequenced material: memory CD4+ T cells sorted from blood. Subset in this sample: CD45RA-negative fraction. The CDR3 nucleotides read TGTGCCAGCAGTGCCCCGGGACAGGGAAATGTTGCTTTCTTT. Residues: CASSAPGQGNVAFF.